This TCR beta chain is from a study of T-cell memory formation after mild COVID-19. Study in general: There were largely donor-specific TCR clusters. Study-wide findings and caveats: A balance of CD4 and CD8 characterized clones contracting day 15 to 85, whereas later expanders leaned CD4+.

This clonotype was detected a few times. Its specificity is unknown. This CDR3 region has 12 residues. Germline assignment: CDR1 SNHLY and CDR2 FYNNEI. V lost 11 bases to trimming and J lost 4 bases, with 14 bases between them. 5'RACE, which relied on constant-segment primers, yielded TCR alpha and TCR beta cDNA libraries carrying sample barcodes and UMIs. MiXCR was run by TCRdb on the 5' RACE reads, yielding one entry per CDR3 protein. The sample gives 350,000 to 450,000 distinct CDR3 sequences, approximately 15% of which show up once; around a fifth is in the top ten. The chain employs TRBV2 and TRBJ1-1; D is ambiguous. The sequenced sample consisted of PBMCs or a T cell subset sorted from them (not recorded which). The source is a man younger than 35 who had mild COVID-19 (a few samples of this study predate the infection). Cell type and time point are not known. The CDR3 is CASEWGGTEAFF. The CDR3 DNA sequence: TGTGCCTCTGAATGGGGAGGCACTGAAGCTTTCTTT.